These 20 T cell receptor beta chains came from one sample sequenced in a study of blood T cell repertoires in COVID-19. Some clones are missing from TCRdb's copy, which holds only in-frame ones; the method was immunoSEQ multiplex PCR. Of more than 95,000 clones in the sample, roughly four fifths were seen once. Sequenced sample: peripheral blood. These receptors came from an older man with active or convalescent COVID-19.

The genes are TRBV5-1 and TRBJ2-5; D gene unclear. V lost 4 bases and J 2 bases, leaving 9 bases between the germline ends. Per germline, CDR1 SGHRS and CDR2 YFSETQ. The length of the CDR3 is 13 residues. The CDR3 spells CASSGDTQETQYF. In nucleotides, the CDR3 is TGCGCCAGCAGCGGAGATACTCAAGAGACCCAGTACTTC.

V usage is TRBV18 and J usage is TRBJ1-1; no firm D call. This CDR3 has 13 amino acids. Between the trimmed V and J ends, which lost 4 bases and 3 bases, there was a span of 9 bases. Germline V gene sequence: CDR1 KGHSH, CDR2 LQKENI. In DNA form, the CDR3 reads TGTGCCAGCTCACGCAACGGGGACACTGAAGCTTTCTTT. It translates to CASSRNGDTEAFF.

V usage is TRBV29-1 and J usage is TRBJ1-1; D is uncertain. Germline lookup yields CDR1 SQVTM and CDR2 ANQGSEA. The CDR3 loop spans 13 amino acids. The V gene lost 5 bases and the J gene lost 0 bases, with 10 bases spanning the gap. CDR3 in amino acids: CSVSVEMNTEAFF. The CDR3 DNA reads TGCAGCGTTAGCGTCGAGATGAACACTGAAGCTTTCTTT.

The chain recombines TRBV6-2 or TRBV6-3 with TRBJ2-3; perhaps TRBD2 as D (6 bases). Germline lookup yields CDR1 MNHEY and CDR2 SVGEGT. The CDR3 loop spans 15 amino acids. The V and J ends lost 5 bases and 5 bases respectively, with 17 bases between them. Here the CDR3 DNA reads TGTGCCAGCAGTCCCCGGGAGTTCGAGGGAGATACGCAGTATTTT. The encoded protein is CASSPREFEGDTQYF.

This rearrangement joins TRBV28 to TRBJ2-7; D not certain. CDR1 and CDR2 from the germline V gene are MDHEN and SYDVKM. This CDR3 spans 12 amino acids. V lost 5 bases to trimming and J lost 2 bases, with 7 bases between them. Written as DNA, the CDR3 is TGTGCCAGCAGTGTGGGCCCCTACGAGCAGTACTTC. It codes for CASSVGPYEQYF.

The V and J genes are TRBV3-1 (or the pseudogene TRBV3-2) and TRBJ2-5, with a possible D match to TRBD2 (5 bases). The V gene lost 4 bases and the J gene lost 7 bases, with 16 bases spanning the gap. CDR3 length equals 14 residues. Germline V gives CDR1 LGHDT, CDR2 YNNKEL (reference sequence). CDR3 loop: CASSPPSPHGTQYF. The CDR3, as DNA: TGTGCCAGCAGCCCCCCTAGCCCCCATGGGACCCAGTACTTC.

The CDR3 region has the DNA TGTGCCAGCAGCGGGGAGCCTAACACTGAAGCTTTCTTT. The encoded protein is CASSGEPNTEAFF. The gene calls are TRBV2 and TRBJ1-1; D remains ambiguous. Germline V gene lookup returns CDR1 SNHLY and CDR2 FYNNEI. Deletions cut 6 bases from V and 2 bases from J, with 10 bases between. The CDR3 covers 13 residues.

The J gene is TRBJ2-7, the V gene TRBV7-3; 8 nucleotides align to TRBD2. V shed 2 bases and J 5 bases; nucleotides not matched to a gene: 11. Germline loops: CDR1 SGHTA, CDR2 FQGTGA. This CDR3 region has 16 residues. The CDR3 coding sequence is TGTGCCAGCAGCTTAGATTCAGCGGGGGAGCAAAACGAGCAGTACTTC. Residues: CASSLDSAGEQNEQYF.

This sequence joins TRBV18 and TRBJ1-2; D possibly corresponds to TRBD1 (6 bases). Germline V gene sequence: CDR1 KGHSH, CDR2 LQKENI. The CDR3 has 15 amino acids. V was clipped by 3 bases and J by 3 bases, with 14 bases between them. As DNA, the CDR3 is TGTGCCAGCTCACCCGGAGGGGGGGAGTACTATGGCTACACCTTC. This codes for CASSPGGGEYYGYTF.

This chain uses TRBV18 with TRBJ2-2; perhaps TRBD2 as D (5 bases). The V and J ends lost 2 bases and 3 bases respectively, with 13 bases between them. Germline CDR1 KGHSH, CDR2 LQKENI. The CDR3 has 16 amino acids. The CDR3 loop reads CASSPTQGRDTGELFF. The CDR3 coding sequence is TGTGCCAGCTCACCAACCCAAGGGAGAGACACCGGGGAGCTGTTTTTT.

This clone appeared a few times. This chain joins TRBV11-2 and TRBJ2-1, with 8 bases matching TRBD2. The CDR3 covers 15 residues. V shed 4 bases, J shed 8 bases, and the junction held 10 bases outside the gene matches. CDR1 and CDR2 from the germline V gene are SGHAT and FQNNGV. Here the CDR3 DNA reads TGTGCCAGCAGCTCCCTGATAGGCGGGAGGTATGAGCAGTTCTTC. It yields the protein CASSSLIGGRYEQFF.

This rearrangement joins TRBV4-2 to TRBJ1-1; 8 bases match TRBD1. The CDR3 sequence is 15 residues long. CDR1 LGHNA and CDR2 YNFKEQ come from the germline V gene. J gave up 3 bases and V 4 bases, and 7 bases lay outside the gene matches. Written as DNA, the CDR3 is TGTGCCAGCAGCCCAGTAACAGGGGGGGACACTGAAGCTTTCTTT. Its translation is CASSPVTGGDTEAFF.

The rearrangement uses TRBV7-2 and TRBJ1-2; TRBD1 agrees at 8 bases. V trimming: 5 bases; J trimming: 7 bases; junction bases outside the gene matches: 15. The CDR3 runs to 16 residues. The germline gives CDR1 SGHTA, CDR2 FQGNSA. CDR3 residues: CASSARNRGSISGYTF. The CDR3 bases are TGTGCCAGCAGCGCTCGTAACAGGGGGTCGATCAGTGGCTACACCTTC.

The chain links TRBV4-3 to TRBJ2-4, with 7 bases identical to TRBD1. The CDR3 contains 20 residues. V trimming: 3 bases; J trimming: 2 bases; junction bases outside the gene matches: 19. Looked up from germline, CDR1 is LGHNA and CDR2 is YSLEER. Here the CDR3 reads CASSHEYMSGTAPSKNIQYF. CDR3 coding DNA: TGCGCCAGCAGCCATGAGTACATGTCCGGGACAGCTCCTTCCAAAAACATTCAGTACTTC.

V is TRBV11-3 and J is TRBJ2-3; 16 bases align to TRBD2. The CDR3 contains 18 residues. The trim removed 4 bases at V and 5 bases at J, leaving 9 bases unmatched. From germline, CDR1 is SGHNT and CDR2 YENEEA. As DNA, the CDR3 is TGTGCCAGCAGCTACTCGGGACTAGCGGGGGGGCCGAAAGATACGCAGTATTTT. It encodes CASSYSGLAGGPKDTQYF.

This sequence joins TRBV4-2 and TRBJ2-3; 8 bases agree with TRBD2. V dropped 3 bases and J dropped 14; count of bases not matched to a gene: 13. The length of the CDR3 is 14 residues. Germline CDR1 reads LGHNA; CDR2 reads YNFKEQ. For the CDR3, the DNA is TGTGCCAGCAGCCAGGGACCACTAGCGGAACGCCGGTATTTT. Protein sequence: CASSQGPLAERRYF.

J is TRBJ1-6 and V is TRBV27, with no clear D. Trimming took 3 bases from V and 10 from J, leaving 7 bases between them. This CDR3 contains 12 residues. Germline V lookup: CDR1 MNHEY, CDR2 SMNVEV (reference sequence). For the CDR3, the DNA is TGTGCCAGCAGTTTTCAGTTCTCACCCCTCCACTTT. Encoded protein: CASSFQFSPLHF.

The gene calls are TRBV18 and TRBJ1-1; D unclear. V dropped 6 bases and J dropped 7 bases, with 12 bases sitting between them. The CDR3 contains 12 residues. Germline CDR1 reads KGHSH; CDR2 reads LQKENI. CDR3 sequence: CASSPDWNEAFF. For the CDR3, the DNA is TGTGCCAGCTCCCCGGACTGGAATGAAGCTTTCTTT.

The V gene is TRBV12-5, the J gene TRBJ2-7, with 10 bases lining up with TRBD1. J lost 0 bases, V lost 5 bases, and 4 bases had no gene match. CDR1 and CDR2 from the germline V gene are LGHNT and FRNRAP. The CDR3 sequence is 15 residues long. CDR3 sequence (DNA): TGTGCTAGTGGTGACGACAGGGGGCTCTCCTACGAGCAGTACTTC. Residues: CASGDDRGLSYEQYF.

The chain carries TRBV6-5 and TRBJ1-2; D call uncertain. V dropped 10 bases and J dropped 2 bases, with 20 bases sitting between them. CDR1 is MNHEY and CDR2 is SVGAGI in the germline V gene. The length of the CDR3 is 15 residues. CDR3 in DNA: TGTGCCACCGAGCTCTCGGGAGGGATAAACTATGGCTACACCTTC. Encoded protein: CATELSGGINYGYTF.